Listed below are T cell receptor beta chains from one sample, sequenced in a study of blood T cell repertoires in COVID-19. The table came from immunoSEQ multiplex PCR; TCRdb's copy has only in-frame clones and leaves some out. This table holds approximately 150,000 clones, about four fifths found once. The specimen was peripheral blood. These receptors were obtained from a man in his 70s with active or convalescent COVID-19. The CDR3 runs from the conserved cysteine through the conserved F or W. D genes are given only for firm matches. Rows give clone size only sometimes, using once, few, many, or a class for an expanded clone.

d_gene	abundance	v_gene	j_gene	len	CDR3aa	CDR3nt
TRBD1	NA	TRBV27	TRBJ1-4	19	CASSFFPGTGFAEIEKLFF	TGTGCCAGCAGTTTTTTTCCCGGGACAGGGTTTGCGGAGATTGAAAAACTGTTTTTT
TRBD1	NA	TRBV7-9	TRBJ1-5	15	CASQPKGTGNQPQHF	TGTGCCAGCCAGCCCAAAGGGACAGGCAATCAGCCCCAGCATTTT
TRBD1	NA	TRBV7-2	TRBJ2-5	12	CASTHRGETQYF	TGTGCCAGCACCCACAGGGGAGAGACCCAGTACTTC
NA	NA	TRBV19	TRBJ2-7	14	CASSTSARTYEQYF	TGTGCCAGTAGTACTAGCGCTCGCACCTACGAGCAGTACTTC
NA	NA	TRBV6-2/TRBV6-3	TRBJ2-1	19	CASSPRPLGARRSYNEQFF	TGTGCCAGCAGCCCCAGGCCCCTAGGGGCCCGCCGCTCCTACAATGAGCAGTTCTTC
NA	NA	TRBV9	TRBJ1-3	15	CASSKQHQIGDTIYF	TGTGCCAGCAGCAAGCAACACCAGATCGGAGACACCATATATTTT
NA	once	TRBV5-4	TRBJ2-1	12	CASSQEGSEQFF	TGTGCCAGCAGCCAGGAGGGATCTGAGCAGTTCTTC
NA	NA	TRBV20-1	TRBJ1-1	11	CSATDSTEAFF	TGCAGTGCAACAGACAGCACTGAAGCTTTCTTT
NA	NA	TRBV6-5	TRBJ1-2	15	CASSLVHNMDYGYTF	TGTGCCAGCAGCCTTGTTCACAATATGGACTATGGCTACACCTTC
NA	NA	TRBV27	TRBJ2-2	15	CASSFRGAGTGELFF	TGTGCCAGCAGTTTCAGGGGGGCCGGGACCGGGGAGCTGTTTTTT
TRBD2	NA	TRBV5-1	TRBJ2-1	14	CASSIGTSGNEQFF	TGCGCCAGCAGCATCGGGACTAGTGGGAATGAGCAGTTCTTC
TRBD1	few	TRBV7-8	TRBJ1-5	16	CASSLEGQGINQPQHF	TGTGCCAGCAGCTTAGAGGGACAGGGAATCAATCAGCCCCAGCATTTT
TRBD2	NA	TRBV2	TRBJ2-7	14	CASSVYGLDYEQYF	TGTGCCAGCAGTGTTTACGGACTAGACTACGAGCAGTACTTC
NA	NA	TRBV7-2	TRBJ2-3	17	CASSSPLSGADTDTQYF	TGTGCCAGCAGCTCCCCTTTGTCAGGGGCGGACACAGATACGCAGTATTTT
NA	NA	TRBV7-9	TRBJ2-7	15	CASSPPSASIYEQYF	TGTGCCAGCAGCCCCCCTTCCGCGAGTATTTACGAGCAGTACTTC
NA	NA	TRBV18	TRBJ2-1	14	CASSPFSGYNEQFF	TGTGCCAGCTCGCCCTTTAGTGGTTACAATGAGCAGTTCTTC
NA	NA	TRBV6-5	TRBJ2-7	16	CASSYGLARSSYEQYF	TGTGCCAGCAGTTACGGGCTAGCGAGGAGCTCCTACGAGCAGTACTTC
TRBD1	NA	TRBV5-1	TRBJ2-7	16	CASSLRPRDRAHEQYF	TGCGCCAGCAGCTTACGTCCTCGGGACAGGGCCCACGAGCAGTACTTC
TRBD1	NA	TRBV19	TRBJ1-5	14	CATAGTANNQPQHF	TGTGCCACCGCCGGGACAGCTAACAATCAGCCCCAGCATTTT
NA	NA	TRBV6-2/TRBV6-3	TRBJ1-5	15	CASSLADSYNQPQHF	TGTGCCAGCAGCCTAGCCGACAGTTACAATCAGCCCCAGCATTTT
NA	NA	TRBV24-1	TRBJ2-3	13	CATSRGITDTQYF	TGTGCCACCAGTAGGGGTATCACAGATACGCAGTATTTT
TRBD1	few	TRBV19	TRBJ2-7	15	CASSIRGQGFDEQYF	TGTGCCAGTAGTATCCGAGGACAGGGGTTTGACGAGCAGTACTTC
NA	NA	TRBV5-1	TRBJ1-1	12	CASGREDTEAFF	TGCGCCAGCGGCAGGGAGGACACTGAAGCTTTCTTT
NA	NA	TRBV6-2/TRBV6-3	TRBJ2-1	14	CASSPSRVRNEQFF	TGTGCCAGCAGCCCGTCCCGGGTCCGGAATGAGCAGTTCTTC
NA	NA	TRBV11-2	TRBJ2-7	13	CASSKSVSGEQYF	TGTGCCAGCAGCAAAAGCGTCTCGGGCGAGCAGTACTTC
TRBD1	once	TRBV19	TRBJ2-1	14	CASSLGDRANEQFF	TGTGCCAGTAGTCTAGGGGACAGGGCCAATGAGCAGTTCTTC
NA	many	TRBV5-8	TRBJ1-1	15	CASSGGGARISEAFF	TGTGCCAGCAGCGGCGGGGGGGCGAGGATTTCTGAAGCTTTCTTT
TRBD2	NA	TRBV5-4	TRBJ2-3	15	CASSLERGGLDTQYF	TGTGCCAGCAGCTTGGAGCGGGGGGGCCTAGATACGCAGTATTTT
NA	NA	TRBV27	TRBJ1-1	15	CASRYTGRSGTEAFF	TGTGCCAGCAGATACACAGGAAGATCAGGCACTGAAGCTTTCTTT
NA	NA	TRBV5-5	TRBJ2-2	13	CASSFQGTGELFF	TGTGCCAGCAGCTTCCAGGGAACCGGGGAGCTGTTTTTT
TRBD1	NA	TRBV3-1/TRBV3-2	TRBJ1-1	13	CASSRQGRTEAFF	TGTGCCAGCAGTCGACAGGGTAGGACTGAAGCTTTCTTT
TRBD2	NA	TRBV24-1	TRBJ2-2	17	CATSQSLQRGGAGELFF	TGTGCCACCAGTCAGTCCCTCCAGCGGGGGGGCGCCGGGGAGCTGTTTTTT
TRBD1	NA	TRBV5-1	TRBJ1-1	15	CASSDQGQGVTEAFF	TGCGCCAGCAGCGACCAGGGACAGGGGGTGACTGAAGCTTTCTTT
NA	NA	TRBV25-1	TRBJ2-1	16	CASSGRRGLGKLEQFF	TGTGCCAGCAGTGGTAGGCGGGGCTTAGGGAAGCTTGAGCAGTTCTTC
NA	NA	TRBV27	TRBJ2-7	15	CASSLVQGISYEQYF	TGTGCCAGCAGTTTAGTTCAGGGGATCTCCTACGAGCAGTACTTC
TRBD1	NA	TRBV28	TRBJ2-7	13	CASSPGQTYEQYF	TGTGCCAGCAGCCCGGGACAGACCTACGAGCAGTACTTC
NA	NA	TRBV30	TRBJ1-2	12	CAWRGWGGGYTF	TGTGCCTGGAGGGGCTGGGGGGGTGGCTACACCTTC
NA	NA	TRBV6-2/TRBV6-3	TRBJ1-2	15	CASSSWSGPNYGYTF	TGTGCCAGCAGCTCCTGGTCTGGGCCTAACTATGGCTACACCTTC
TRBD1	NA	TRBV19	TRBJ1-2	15	CASSSRTGGDYGYTF	TGTGCCAGTAGTTCTCGGACAGGGGGTGACTATGGCTACACCTTC
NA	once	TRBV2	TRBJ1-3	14	CANAAPDSGNTIYF	TGTGCCAACGCGGCACCCGACTCTGGAAACACCATATATTTT
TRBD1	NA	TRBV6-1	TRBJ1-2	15	CASSELGQGVRGYTF	TGTGCCAGCAGTGAATTGGGACAGGGGGTCCGGGGCTACACCTTC
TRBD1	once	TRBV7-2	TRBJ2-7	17	CASSLGAGGPNAYEQYF	TGTGCCAGCAGCTTAGGGGCAGGGGGCCCAAATGCCTACGAGCAGTACTTC
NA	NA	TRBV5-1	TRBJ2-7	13	CASSDRSSYEQYF	TGCGCCAGCAGCGACAGAAGCTCCTACGAGCAGTACTTC
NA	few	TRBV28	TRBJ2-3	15	CASSASGQGTDTQYF	TGTGCCAGCAGTGCATCGGGCCAGGGGACAGATACGCAGTATTTT
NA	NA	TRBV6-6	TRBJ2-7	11	CASSVLYEQYF	TGTGCCAGCAGTGTTCTTTACGAGCAGTACTTC
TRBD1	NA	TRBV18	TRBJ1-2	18	CASSPPSAGQGARGFYTF	TGTGCCAGCTCACCGCCTTCGGCAGGACAGGGGGCACGCGGCTTCTACACCTTC
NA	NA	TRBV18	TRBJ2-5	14	CASSPTMYQETQYF	TGTGCCAGCTCACCTACAATGTACCAAGAGACCCAGTACTTC
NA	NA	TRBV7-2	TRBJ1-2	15	CASSPRQVEIYGYTF	TGTGCCAGCAGCCCGAGACAGGTCGAGATCTATGGCTACACCTTC
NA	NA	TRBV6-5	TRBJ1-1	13	CASSYNRNTEAFF	TGTGCCAGCAGTTACAACAGGAACACTGAAGCTTTCTTT
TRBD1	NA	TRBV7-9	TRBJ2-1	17	CASSFEIGTAAYNEQFF	TGTGCCAGCAGCTTCGAAATCGGGACAGCGGCCTACAATGAGCAGTTCTTC
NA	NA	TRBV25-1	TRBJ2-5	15	CASSDFGRERETQYF	TGTGCCAGCAGTGATTTCGGCAGGGAAAGGGAGACCCAGTACTTC
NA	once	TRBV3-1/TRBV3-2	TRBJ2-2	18	CASSQEVGRILPAGELFF	TGTGCCAGCAGCCAAGAGGTGGGCAGGATCCTGCCGGCCGGGGAGCTGTTTTTT
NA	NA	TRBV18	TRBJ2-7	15	CASSPLPQGKYEQYF	TGTGCCAGCTCACCACTACCACAGGGCAAGTACGAGCAGTACTTC
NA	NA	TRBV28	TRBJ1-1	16	CASSTPHLGGNTEAFF	TGTGCCAGCAGCACCCCTCACCTCGGGGGGAACACTGAAGCTTTCTTT
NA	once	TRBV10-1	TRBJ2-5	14	CASSDDPSRETQYF	TGCGCCAGCAGTGATGACCCTAGTAGGGAGACCCAGTACTTC
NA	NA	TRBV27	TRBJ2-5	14	CASKRGGVGETQYF	TGTGCCAGCAAAAGGGGGGGGGTCGGAGAGACCCAGTACTTC
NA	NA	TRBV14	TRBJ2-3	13	CASSHRRADTQYF	TGTGCCAGCAGCCACCGGAGGGCAGATACGCAGTATTTT
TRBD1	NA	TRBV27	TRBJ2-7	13	CASFGTVSYEQYF	TGTGCCAGCTTCGGGACAGTCTCCTACGAGCAGTACTTC